Listed here are 5 T cell receptor beta chains from one sample, sequenced in a study of tumor and adjacent non-tumor tissue in lung cancer. RNA was extracted from bulk tissue without any cell sorting. This non-tumor lung sample came from over 3 cm beyond the tumor edge. TCRbeta libraries were built with three rounds of nested PCR, modified from ARM-PCR. TCRdb ran MiXCR on the multiplex PCR reads and lists one entry per CDR3 protein. The sample comprises roughly 75,000 distinct CDR3 sequences, roughly 75% of which are singletons, and around a quarter rests with the top ten. The specimen sequenced was distant non-tumor lung tissue. These receptors all come from a woman aged 45-59 years with non-small cell lung cancer.

Details on this clonotype: It may be a read error: a sequence one base away is much more abundant. The chain couples TRBV20-1 to TRBJ2-3; possible D gene TRBD1, 6 bases. Germline V gene lookup returns CDR1 DFQATT and CDR2 SNEGSKA (reference sequence). This CDR3 region has 14 residues. CDR3 amino acids: CSAPRLELTGTQYF. As DNA, the CDR3 is TGCAGTGCCCCCCGTCTCGAGTTGACAGGTACGCAGTATTTT.

Note on this clonotype: This likely comes from a read error, as the CDR3 has no conserved phenylalanine or tryptophan at its end. No DNA is shown, since the ends of the CDR3 on it are uncertain; the CDR3 is the one TCRdb lists. CDR3 sequence reads: CSVAVNSWRVVETQNS. V usage is TRBV29-1 and J usage is TRBJ2-5; TRBD2, the D gene given by the table, was not confirmed from the DNA. The CDR3 is made up of 16 amino acids, end residues included. Germline V CDR1 and CDR2: SQVTM, ANQGSEA.

A note on this clonotype: A much larger clone lies a single base off, so this may be a read error. The rearrangement links TRBV24-1 to TRBJ2-7, with a weak D call TRBD1 (5 bases). Germline V gene sequence: CDR1 KGHDR, CDR2 SFDVKD. The length of the CDR3 is 12 residues. CDR3 nucleotide sequence: TGTGTCACCAGCGACAGTGCCTACGAGCAGTACTTC. Translation: CVTSDSAYEQYF.

Worth noting for this clonotype: This could be a read error, since a much larger clone is one nucleotide away. The V gene is TRBV6-1, the J gene TRBJ2-3, with 11 bases fitting TRBD1. The CDR3 spans 16 residues. Germline CDR1 MNHNS, CDR2 SASEGT. For the CDR3, the DNA is TGTGCCAGCAGTGAAGAAGGGACAGGGGGTGCAGATATGCAGTATTTT. Translating gives CASSEEGTGGADMQYF.

CDR3 amino acids: CASSSLVKGTEAFF. DNA for the CDR3: TGTGCCAGCAGTTCATTGGTCAAGGGGACTGAAGCTTTCTTT. The chain joins TRBV28 to TRBJ1-1, with a weak D call TRBD1 (5 bases). V was trimmed by 4 bases and J by 5 bases, leaving 14 bases between them. The CDR3 loop spans 14 amino acids. Germline V gene sequence: CDR1 MDHEN, CDR2 SYDVKM.